This T cell receptor beta chain was recorded in a study of human T cells and chemical hapten exposure. TCRdb redid the calling of the RACE reads with MiXCR, one entry per CDR3 protein. This sample yields approximately 160,000 distinct CDR3 sequences, of which 28% are seen a single time; approximately 2.3% belongs to the top ten. Time point here: patch test 3, about 24 weeks after DPC sensitization. The treatment is: therapeutic diphenylcyclopropenone sensitization with weekly scalp DPC. CDR3 length equals 14 residues. Germline CDR1 MGHRA, CDR2 YSYEKL. The ends were cut back, 1 base at V and 9 bases at J, with 15 bases in the middle.

This chain connects TRBV4-1 to TRBJ1-1, with unresolved D. The TCR originated in a woman under 30 with alopecia areata. Some clones in this sample may be carry-over from other donors' samples. The sample was whole blood, taken in connection with sensitization to the hapten diphenylcyclopropenone (DPC). The CDR3 region is CASSQVNSNTKAFF. In nucleotides, the CDR3 is TGCGCCAGCAGCCAAGTTAATTCTAACACGAAAGCTTTCTTT.